Each of the 30 T cell receptor beta chains below was sequenced from the same sample in a study of T cells in Graves' hyperthyroidism and ophthalmopathy. TCR beta CDR3 regions were amplified from RNA. When the TCR CDR3 underwent first-round RT-PCR, the HTBI primer set was used. TCRdb passed the multiplex PCR reads through MiXCR, listing each CDR3 protein once. The profile covers about 400,000 distinct CDR3 sequences, with around 14% appearing a single time and over 12% taken by the ten largest. The sample consisted of blood. The receptors originated from a woman in her late teens or twenties with Graves' hyperthyroidism.

This clonotype was seen repeatedly, ten times or more. The chain carries TRBV20-1 and TRBJ1-1; tentatively, D is TRBD1 (6 bases). This CDR3 is built from 14 residues. Germline CDR1 DFQATT, CDR2 SNEGSKA (reference sequence). The CDR3 nucleotides are TGCAGGCCGAACCGTAGGGGGAACACCGATGAAGCTTTCTTT. Translation gives CRPNRRGNTDEAFF.

V and J are TRBV20-1 and TRBJ2-3; D might be TRBD1 (5 bases). This CDR3 comprises 12 residues. Trimming stripped 3 bases from V and 4 bases from J, with 8 bases between. Looked up from germline, CDR1 is DFQATT and CDR2 is SNEGSKA (reference sequence). This CDR3 is CSARQGPDTQYF. CDR3 coding DNA: TGCAGTGCTAGGCAGGGCCCAGATACGCAGTATTTT.

This clonotype was seen a few times. The chain joins TRBV24-1 to TRBJ2-2; 7 nucleotides match TRBD1. Germline-derived CDR1 and CDR2 are KGHDR and SFDVKD. J gave up 0 bases and V 9 bases, and 15 bases lay outside the gene matches. CDR3 length: 18 amino acids. CDR3 DNA sequence: TGTGCCACCGGGGATAAGCAGGGGGTATTTACGAACACCGGGGAGCTGTTTTTT. Translated: CATGDKQGVFTNTGELFF.

The chain employs TRBV7-9 and TRBJ2-7; TRBD1 agrees at 7 bases. V gave up 4 bases and J gave up 1 base; unmatched junction bases: 4. CDR1 SEHNR and CDR2 FQNEAQ come from the germline V gene (reference sequence). The CDR3 has 14 residues. The CDR3 DNA reads TGTGCCAGCAGCTATGAGGGGGCTTCCTACGAGCAGTACTTC. Translation: CASSYEGASYEQYF.

This clonotype was counted many times. The chain is built from TRBV7-2 and TRBJ2-2; possibly TRBD1 for D (5 bases). V shed 5 bases and J shed 7 bases, with 14 bases lying between them. The CDR3 has 14 amino acids. CDR1 SGHTA and CDR2 FQGNSA come from the germline V gene. The CDR3 is CASSRSRVSGELFF. The DNA of the CDR3 is TGTGCCAGCAGCCGCTCCAGGGTGAGCGGGGAGCTGTTTTTT. Supplemented by reference TRBV7-2 and TRBJ2-2, the full variable domain reads GAGVSQSPSNKVTEKGKDVELRCDPISGHTALYWYRQSLGQGLEFLIYFQGNSAPDKSGLPSDRFSAERTGGSVSTLTIQRTQQEDSAVYLCASSRSRVSGELFFGEGSRLTVL.

This clonotype was counted many times. This chain uses TRBV3-1 with TRBJ2-1, with 11 bases lining up with TRBD2. Trimming removed 6 bases from V and 8 bases from J; junction bases left unmatched: 6. From germline, CDR1 is LGHDT and CDR2 YNNKEL (reference sequence). The CDR3 is 14 residues long. CDR3 sequence (DNA): TGTGCCAGCAGTATAACTAGCGGGGGATATGAGCAGTTCTTC. Protein: CASSITSGGYEQFF.

This clonotype occurred many times. J is TRBJ1-1 and V is TRBV7-3, with D perhaps TRBD1 (5 bases). The length of the CDR3 is 13 residues. Per the germline V gene, CDR1 is SGHTA and CDR2 is FQGTGA. Trimming pared 5 bases from V and 5 bases from J, leaving 12 bases between. The DNA for the CDR3 is TGTGCCAGCAGCCGGGGCCGGGAAACTGAAGCTTTCTTT. It codes for CASSRGRETEAFF.

This clonotype was picked up many times. The chain is built from TRBV6-1 and TRBJ1-5, with TRBD1 matching over 8 bases. CDR1 is MNHNS and CDR2 is SASEGT in the germline V gene. There are 15 residues in the CDR3. V trimming: 5 bases; J trimming: 2 bases; junction bases outside the gene matches: 5. CDR3 sequence: CASSRQGLGNQPQHF. In DNA form, the CDR3 reads TGTGCCAGCAGTAGACAGGGGCTGGGCAATCAGCCCCAGCATTTT.

On this clonotype: A much larger clone sits a single nucleotide away, making a read error possible. This chain joins TRBV2 and TRBJ2-6; D assignment may be TRBD1 or TRBD2 (7 bases each). The V gene's germline CDR1 is SNHLY and CDR2 FYNNEI. The CDR3 runs to 14 residues. The V end lost 10 bases, the J end lost 2 bases, and 12 bases lay between the germline ends. CDR3 DNA sequence: TGTGCCACCGCAGGGGGGGCTGGGGCCAACGTCCTGACTTTC. Residues: CATAGGAGANVLTF. Supplemented by reference TRBV2 and TRBJ2-6, the full variable domain reads EPEVTQTPSHQVTQMGQEVILRCVPISNHLYFYWYRQILGQKVEFLVSFYNNEISEKSEIFDDQFSVERPDGSNFTLKIRSTKLEDSAMYFCATAGGAGANVLTFGAGSRLTVL.

The chain links TRBV4-1 to TRBJ2-5; D possibly corresponds to TRBD1 (5 bases). This CDR3 is built from 14 residues. The V end lost 1 base, the J end lost 5 bases, and 11 bases lay between the germline ends. Germline assignment: CDR1 MGHRA and CDR2 YSYEKL. CDR3 in amino acids: CASSQVRVRETQYF. In DNA, the CDR3 is TGCGCCAGCAGCCAAGTCAGGGTCCGGGAGACCCAGTACTTC.

This clonotype was detected many times. The rearrangement joins TRBV7-9 to TRBJ2-7; the D is unclear. The V end was cut by 4 bases, the J end by 5 bases, with 6 bases between. The germline V gene encodes CDR1 SEHNR and CDR2 FQNEAQ (reference sequence). This CDR3 has 11 amino acids. CDR3 residues: CASSYLNEQYF. CDR3 nucleotide sequence: TGTGCCAGCAGCTATCTCAACGAGCAGTACTTC.

This clonotype was recorded at least ten times. The V gene is TRBV7-2, the J gene TRBJ2-5; 7 bases fit TRBD1. Germline V gene sequence: CDR1 SGHTA, CDR2 FQGNSA. Losses at the gene ends were 5 bases for V and 4 bases for J; bases not matched to a gene: 13. CDR3 size: 16 residues. CDR3 protein: CASSDPTGRRAETQYF. CDR3 in DNA: TGTGCCAGCAGCGACCCGACAGGGCGACGTGCAGAGACCCAGTACTTC. The entire variable domain, with the rest obtained from reference TRBV7-2 and TRBJ2-5, is as follows: GAGVSQSPSNKVTEKGKDVELRCDPISGHTALYWYRQSLGQGLEFLIYFQGNSAPDKSGLPSDRFSAERTGGSVSTLTIQRTQQEDSAVYLCASSDPTGRRAETQYFGPGTRLLVL.

This clonotype showed up many times. The rearrangement joins TRBV6-5 to TRBJ2-7; TRBD1 matches at 9 bases. Trimming cost V 2 bases and J 3 bases; bases outside gene matches: 8. This CDR3 has 16 residues. Germline-derived CDR1 and CDR2 are MNHEY and SVGAGI. The CDR3 DNA follows: TGTGCCAGCAGTTACGCCAAGGGGACAGGGTACTACGAGCAGTACTTC. Translation: CASSYAKGTGYYEQYF.

This clonotype has ten or more counts. This chain joins TRBV19 and TRBJ2-1, with D unresolved. Germline loops: CDR1 LNHDA, CDR2 SQIVND (reference sequence). V was pared by 1 base and J by 6 bases, with 7 bases between. The CDR3 sequence is 13 residues long. This chain's CDR3 is CASSIARRNEQFF. Here the CDR3 DNA reads TGTGCCAGTAGTATAGCTCGGCGCAATGAGCAGTTCTTC.

This clonotype was detected many times. This chain connects TRBV7-3 to TRBJ2-1; TRBD2 matches at 9 bases. The germline V gene has CDR1 SGHTA and CDR2 FQGTGA. Unmatched junction bases numbered 4, after V lost 3 bases and J lost 10 bases. The CDR3 loop spans 13 amino acids. The CDR3 DNA sequence: TGTGCCAGCAGCTTTGGCGGGAGGGGGGAGCAGTTCTTC. As protein: CASSFGGRGEQFF.

This clonotype occurred many times. The gene calls are TRBV11-2 and TRBJ1-1; no clear D gene. V was trimmed by 4 bases and J by 1 base, leaving 13 bases between them. Looked up from germline, CDR1 is SGHAT and CDR2 is FQNNGV. This CDR3 has 15 amino acids. In DNA, the CDR3 is TGTGCCAGCAGCTCCCGATTAGGCCCGAACACTGAAGCTTTCTTT. It codes for CASSSRLGPNTEAFF.

This clonotype was detected a few times. The rearrangement links TRBV4-1 to TRBJ1-4; 12 positions match TRBD1. CDR3 size: 16 residues. V was clipped by 4 bases and J by 7 bases; unmatched bases: 7. Looked up from germline, CDR1 is MGHRA and CDR2 is YSYEKL. Here the CDR3 reads CASSRRDRGLGEKLFF. The DNA of the CDR3 is TGCGCCAGCAGCCGCCGGGACAGGGGGCTAGGTGAAAAACTGTTTTTT.

This clonotype was found many times. V usage is TRBV20-1 and J usage is TRBJ1-5, with D perhaps TRBD1 (6 bases). Between the trimmed V and J ends, which lost 1 base and 3 bases, there was a span of 13 bases. Germline CDR1 DFQATT, CDR2 SNEGSKA (reference sequence). This CDR3 is built from 15 residues. The CDR3 DNA is TGCAGTGCTAGAGGCGGCGCAGGGGCCAATCAGCCCCAGCATTTT. Residues: CSARGGAGANQPQHF.

The chain is built from TRBV20-1 and TRBJ1-2, with TRBD1 matching 7 bases. Germline trimming cut 0 bases from V and 3 bases from J; bases unmatched to any gene: 4. This CDR3 spans 14 amino acids. Per germline, CDR1 DFQATT and CDR2 SNEGSKA (reference sequence). CDR3 in amino acids: CSARDPGTDYGYTF. The CDR3, as DNA: TGCAGTGCTAGAGACCCTGGGACAGACTATGGCTACACCTTC.

This clonotype was recorded at least ten times. V gene TRBV12-3 or TRBV12-4 combines with J gene TRBJ2-5; 7 bases match TRBD2. With V trimmed by 4 bases and J by 7 bases, 6 bases remained unmatched. CDR3 length: 13 residues. Here the CDR3 reads CASSSAAGVTQYF. CDR3 bases: TGTGCCAGCAGTTCCGCGGCGGGGGTGACCCAGTACTTC.

The chain couples TRBV7-3 to TRBJ2-1; 8 positions match TRBD2. The CDR3 totals 14 residues. The germline gives CDR1 SGHTA, CDR2 FQGTGA. V trimming: 2 bases; J trimming: 8 bases; junction bases outside the gene matches: 5. The CDR3 reads CASSLGTSPHEQFF. The CDR3 region has the DNA TGTGCCAGCAGCTTAGGGACTAGTCCCCATGAGCAGTTCTTC.

This clonotype has a count of ten or more. Written as DNA, the CDR3 is TGTGCCAGCAGCTTGTTGTTTGACAGGAGGAACACTGAAGCTTTCTTT. Translation: CASSLLFDRRNTEAFF. V and J are TRBV5-6 and TRBJ1-1, with D possibly TRBD1 on 6 matching bases. Trimming took off 1 base at V and 1 base at J, with 14 bases between the two ends. The CDR3 loop spans 16 amino acids. Germline V gene sequence: CDR1 SGHDT, CDR2 YYEEEE.

Many counts were recorded for this clonotype. V is TRBV2 and J is TRBJ2-4; no clear D. This CDR3 comprises 13 residues. Trimming pared 8 bases from V and 4 bases from J, leaving 12 bases between. The germline CDR1 and CDR2 sequences are SNHLY and FYNNEI. The CDR3 DNA follows: TGTGCCAGCGGTTCGGGTGGGAAAAACATTCAGTACTTC. Its protein is CASGSGGKNIQYF.

This clonotype was counted ten times or more. The chain is built from TRBV6-6 and TRBJ2-1; D may correspond to TRBD1 or TRBD2 (6 bases each). Germline assignment: CDR1 MNHNY and CDR2 SVGAGI (reference sequence). This CDR3 is built from 16 residues. The V end lost 0 bases, the J end lost 8 bases, and 17 bases lay between the germline ends. CDR3 loop: CASSYSIRGVFDEQFF. CDR3 coding DNA: TGTGCCAGCAGTTACTCGATAAGGGGGGTGTTCGATGAGCAGTTCTTC.

This clonotype has more than one count but fewer than ten. V is TRBV9 and J is TRBJ2-1; TRBD2 matches 14 bases. The germline V gene has CDR1 SGDLS and CDR2 YYNGEE. Losses at the gene ends were 2 bases for V and 2 bases for J; bases not matched to a gene: 3. The CDR3 spans 17 residues. The CDR3 protein is CASSVGLAGDAYNEQFF. The CDR3 nucleotides read TGTGCCAGCAGCGTGGGACTAGCGGGAGATGCCTACAATGAGCAGTTCTTC.

The chain couples TRBV20-1 to TRBJ1-2, with D hard to call. The V end lost 0 bases, the J end lost 4 bases, and 15 bases lay between the germline ends. This CDR3 region has 15 residues. The germline V gene has CDR1 DFQATT and CDR2 SNEGSKA (reference sequence). The CDR3 nucleotides read TGCAGTGCTAGAGATACAGCCAAGGTTGCCTATGGCTACACCTTC. It is translated as CSARDTAKVAYGYTF.

Ten or more counts support this clonotype. The V and J genes are TRBV6-1 and TRBJ2-1, with no clear D. Germline-derived CDR1 and CDR2 are MNHNS and SASEGT. This CDR3 is built from 13 residues. Trimming pared 2 bases from V and 5 bases from J, leaving 7 bases between. The CDR3 here is CASSEKRNNEQFF. The CDR3 nucleotides read TGTGCCAGCAGTGAAAAACGGAACAATGAGCAGTTCTTC.

The V and J genes are TRBV9 and TRBJ2-3; D may be TRBD2 (6 bases). The germline V gene has CDR1 SGDLS and CDR2 YYNGEE. The V gene lost 10 bases and the J gene lost 3 bases, with 12 bases spanning the gap. The CDR3 extends over 12 amino acids. Written as DNA, the CDR3 is TGTGCCTCAGGGAGGAGTACAGATACGCAGTATTTT. Protein sequence: CASGRSTDTQYF.

This clonotype was counted many times. The chain couples TRBV13 to TRBJ2-1; 7 bases fit TRBD1. CDR1 and CDR2 from the germline V gene are PRHDT and FYEKMQ (reference sequence). Trimming took 5 bases from V and 5 from J; bases not matched to a gene: 15. CDR3 size: 17 residues. The CDR3 DNA follows: TGTGCCAGCAGCCAGACCCTTAAACAGGGGATGAACAATGAGCAGTTCTTC. This translates into CASSQTLKQGMNNEQFF.

Many counts were recorded for this clonotype. The chain recombines TRBV2 with TRBJ2-5; TRBD1 matches 9 bases. Germline loops: CDR1 SNHLY, CDR2 FYNNEI. The CDR3 is made up of 14 amino acids. J gave up 1 base and V 6 bases, and 3 bases lay outside the gene matches. The CDR3 reads CASRWDRVQETQYF. CDR3 in DNA: TGTGCCAGCAGATGGGACAGGGTCCAAGAGACCCAGTACTTC.